The rows below give T cell receptor beta chains drawn from one sample of a study of T cell responses to AZD1222 COVID-19 vaccine. Method: immunoSEQ multiplex PCR; TCRdb's copy keeps in-frame clones and lacks some. In the table there are some 92,000 clones, roughly 89% of which are singletons. The sequencing here drew on peripheral blood, taken on day 0 of MenACWY control vaccination. The source is an adult in good health. Both conserved end residues are part of each CDR3. Each record gives: clone size, V gene, D gene, CDR3 length, J gene, CDR3 DNA, CDR3 protein. A D gene is named only where the DNA matches it firmly. Where a row states a size, it is once, few, many or the class of an expanded clone; other rows omit it.

.,TRBV5-1,TRBD2,15,TRBJ2-1,TGCGCCAGCAGCTTGGGTAGCGGGGGGTACAATGAGCAGTTCTTC,CASSLGSGGYNEQFF
.,TRBV3-1/TRBV3-2,.,11,TRBJ2-5,TGTGCCAGCAGCCAATCAGAGACCCAGTACTTC,CASSQSETQYF
.,TRBV7-2,.,14,TRBJ1-2,TGTGCCAGCAGCTTAGCGAGGGATACCTATGGCTACACCTTC,CASSLARDTYGYTF
.,TRBV7-9,.,17,TRBJ2-1,TGTGCCAGCAGCGCGGCGGCTCGGATAGCTACGTACAATGAGCAGTTCTTC,CASSAAARIATYNEQFF
.,TRBV2,TRBD2,14,TRBJ2-7,TGTGCCAGCAGGCCCGGGGGGACTCGCTACGAGCAGTACTTC,CASRPGGTRYEQYF
.,TRBV28,TRBD2,16,TRBJ2-2,TGTGCCAGCAGTTTAATGGGTGGGAGGGTCACCGGGGAGCTGTTTTTT,CASSLMGGRVTGELFF
.,TRBV3-1/TRBV3-2,.,13,TRBJ1-5,TGTGCCAGCAGCCAAGATGAGGACCAGCCCCAGCATTTT,CASSQDEDQPQHF
.,TRBV5-1,TRBD1,15,TRBJ1-6,TGCGCCAGCAGCTTGGCAGGACAGGGTGGTTCACCCCTCCACTTT,CASSLAGQGGSPLHF
once,TRBV18,TRBD1,14,TRBJ2-7,TGTGCCAGCTCACCAGTTCAGGGGGCCTACGAGCAGTACTTC,CASSPVQGAYEQYF
.,TRBV2,TRBD1,15,TRBJ1-6,TGTGCCAGCATTTTGACAGGGGGATATAATTCACCCCTCCACTTT,CASILTGGYNSPLHF
once,TRBV28,TRBD1,14,TRBJ2-5,TGTGCCAGCAGTCCCGGGACAGCCCAAGAGACCCAGTACTTC,CASSPGTAQETQYF
.,TRBV5-4,.,16,TRBJ2-1,TGTGCCAGCAGCTTGGCCGGGATAAGGGGCTACAATGAGCAGTTCTTC,CASSLAGIRGYNEQFF
.,TRBV5-1,.,15,TRBJ1-4,TGCGCCAGCAGCCCCGACGGGCGGTCTAATGAAAAACTGTTTTTT,CASSPDGRSNEKLFF
.,TRBV29-1,TRBD1,13,TRBJ2-7,TGCAGCGTGGCCGGGACAGGGGTCCTGGGGCAGTACTTC,CSVAGTGVLGQYF
.,TRBV12-3/TRBV12-4,.,12,TRBJ1-4,TGTGCCAGCCGGGGGCAGTCTGAAAAACTGTTTTTT,CASRGQSEKLFF
.,TRBV12-3/TRBV12-4,.,13,TRBJ1-3,TGTGCCAGCAGTCCCGGCTCTGGAAACACCATATATTTT,CASSPGSGNTIYF
.,TRBV6-4,.,15,TRBJ2-2,TGTGCCAGCAGTCCAACGGGGACCGCTTCCGGGGAGCTGTTTTTT,CASSPTGTASGELFF
.,TRBV6-5,.,16,TRBJ1-4,TGTGCCAGCAGTTACTCGGGGGTCGCAGCGGGTGAAAAACTGTTTTTT,CASSYSGVAAGEKLFF
.,TRBV19,.,13,TRBJ1-2,TGTGCCAGTAGTACGCCAGGCGGGTGGGGCTACACCTTC,CASSTPGGWGYTF
.,TRBV5-1,.,15,TRBJ2-2,TGCGCCAGCAGCTTGGCCCTGGGAGGCACCGGGGAGCTGTTTTTT,CASSLALGGTGELFF
.,TRBV29-1,TRBD1,15,TRBJ1-3,TGCAGCGTTGAAGAGGGGAGGGGGCGAGGAAACACCATATATTTT,CSVEEGRGRGNTIYF
.,TRBV2,.,15,TRBJ2-5,TGTGCCAGCAGTGAAGGCCCGACGTACCAAGAGACCCAGTACTTC,CASSEGPTYQETQYF
.,TRBV11-2,.,16,TRBJ2-2,TGTGCCAGCAGCCGCGGAGAGGGGTACTGGGGCGGGGAGCTGTTTTTT,CASSRGEGYWGGELFF